Sequencing of this TCR beta chain was carried out in a study of cytomegalovirus exposure and HLA in healthy donors. 13 Jbeta primers and 60 Vbeta primers were used for the PCR. Methods used by the authors: The count from a later analysis was about 80 million unique TCR beta chains, some 12 million of them shared. Sequenced by immunoSEQ multiplex PCR; TCRdb stores in-frame clones only, minus some. The V and J calls and clone size come from that table; D and trimming were worked out from the DNA. Altogether about 190,000 clones are present, around 90% being singletons, with the ten largest covering around 0.99%. The CDR3 is made up of 15 amino acids. V trimming: 1 base; J trimming: 4 bases; junction bases outside the gene matches: 5. The germline V gene encodes CDR1 SGDLS and CDR2 YYNGEE. About this clone itself: The antigen is not known.

Study results and caveats: In a later analysis, parvovirus B19, influenza, CMV and Epstein-Barr virus appeared linked to several top co-occurrence clusters.

This clonotype was sampled from a boy between 2 and 10 years old in good health and CMV-seronegative. The chain employs TRBV9 and TRBJ2-7, with TRBD1 matching over 10 bases. Sequencing was done on a sample of PBMCs. The chain's CDR3 is CASSVTGQGEYEQYF. The CDR3 DNA sequence: TGTGCCAGCAGCGTAACAGGACAGGGGGAATACGAGCAGTACTTC.